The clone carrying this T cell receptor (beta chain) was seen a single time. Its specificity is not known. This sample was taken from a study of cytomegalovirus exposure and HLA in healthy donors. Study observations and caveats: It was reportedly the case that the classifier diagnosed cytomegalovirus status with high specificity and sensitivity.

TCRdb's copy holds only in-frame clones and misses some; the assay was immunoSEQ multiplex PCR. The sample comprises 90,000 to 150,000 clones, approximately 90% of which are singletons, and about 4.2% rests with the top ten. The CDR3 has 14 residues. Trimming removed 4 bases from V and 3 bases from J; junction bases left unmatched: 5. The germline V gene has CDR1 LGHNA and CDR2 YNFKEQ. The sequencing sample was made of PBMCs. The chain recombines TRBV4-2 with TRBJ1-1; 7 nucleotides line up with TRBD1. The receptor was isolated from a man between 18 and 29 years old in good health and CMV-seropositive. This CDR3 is CASSRTGEDTEAFF. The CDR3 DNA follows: TGTGCCAGCAGCCGAACAGGGGAGGACACTGAAGCTTTCTTT.